What follows are 4 T cell receptor beta chains derived from one specimen sequenced in a study of a mutant IDH1 vaccine in newly diagnosed glioma. Some clones are missing from TCRdb's copy, which holds only in-frame ones; the method was immunoSEQ multiplex PCR. The table shows tens of thousands of clones, with about 83% occurring only once. Time point described: baseline, week 1 (first vaccination visit). Treatment noted: pre-vaccination baseline after standard-of-care therapy. The sequences come from PBMCs, collected from a glioma patient treated with radiotherapy, temozolomide or both. The receptors originated from a woman aged 40 to 50 with glioma.

This rearrangement joins TRBV6-5 to TRBJ1-5; weak D call: TRBD1 (5 bases). Germline assignment: CDR1 MNHEY and CDR2 SVGAGI. Trimming removed 6 bases from V and 7 bases from J, with 16 bases in between. The CDR3 contains 14 residues. The DNA for the CDR3 is TGTGCCAGCAGCCCCTCCCCAGGGCGACAGCCCCAGCATTTT. This sequence encodes CASSPSPGRQPQHF.

The genes are TRBV2 and TRBJ2-1; no clear D. The CDR3 spans 12 residues. The germline gives CDR1 SNHLY, CDR2 FYNNEI. Trimming shortened V by 2 bases and J by 4 bases, and 3 bases separated the two germline ends. CDR3 DNA sequence: TGTGCCAGCAGTGAAAGGTACAATGAGCAGTTCTTC. Translated, it gives CASSERYNEQFF.

This sequence joins TRBV10-3 and TRBJ2-5; a weak D match, TRBD1 (7 bases). CDR3 length: 15 amino acids. Trimming took 4 bases from V and 2 from J, leaving 14 bases between them. Germline CDR1 ENHRY, CDR2 SYGVKD. CDR3: CAISAGPGGQETQYF. The CDR3 DNA follows: TGTGCCATCAGTGCGGGCCCAGGGGGGCAAGAGACCCAGTACTTC.

CDR3 nucleotides: TGTGCCAGCAGCCTAACCTGGGGGACTGAAGCTTTCTTT. It translates to CASSLTWGTEAFF. This chain uses TRBV6-5 with TRBJ1-1; D may be TRBD1 (5 bases). Between the trimmed V and J ends, which lost 6 bases and 5 bases, there was a span of 13 bases. The CDR3 has 13 residues. CDR1 and CDR2 from the germline V gene are MNHEY and SVGAGI.